This T cell receptor beta chain was observed in a study of blood T cells in healthy people across ages. Primers used in a second PCR of about 6 to 11 cycles were a sample-barcoded 5' primer and a J-beta primer mix. One entry per CDR3 protein, called by TCRdb with MiXCR from the 5' RACE reads. The sample includes about 1.5 million distinct CDR3 sequences, roughly 40% of them seen just once. Per-sample yields of isolated PBMCs were at least 6.5 million. This sequence was found in a woman aged 18-29 years in good health. The material sequenced was blood.

In DNA form, the CDR3 reads TGTGCCAGCAGCCCCCACCGGAGTAGCGGACGCACAGATACGCAGTATTTT. It yields the protein CASSPHRSSGRTDTQYF. The rearrangement uses TRBV7-9 and TRBJ2-3; tentative D call: TRBD2 (6 bases). The germline gives CDR1 SEHNR, CDR2 FQNEAQ (reference sequence). V was cut by 5 bases and J by 1 base, with 19 bases left in between. The CDR3 runs 17 residues.